The subject of this entry is one T cell receptor (beta chain). What it binds is unknown. This entry belongs to a study of a mutant IDH1 vaccine in newly diagnosed glioma. The CDR3 is 15 residues long. From germline, CDR1 is MGHRA and CDR2 YSYEKL. V lost 2 bases and J lost 6; bases outside the gene matches: 7. As to time point: week 11, during vaccination. Each vaccine dose was 300 ug of mutant IDH1 20-mer peptide, with topical imiquimod. The protocol was immunoSEQ multiplex PCR, while the TCRdb copy is restricted to in-frame clones and leaves out a portion. This sample has some 59,000 clones, with approximately 89% found just once.

The material was PBMCs, obtained from a glioma patient whose treatment included an IDH1 peptide vaccine. The chain links TRBV4-1 to TRBJ2-4; 7 bases are a match to TRBD2. This sequence originates from a man aged 40-50 years with glioma. The CDR3 DNA reads as TGCGCCAGCAGCCAACAGGCGGGGAGGGGAAACATTCAGTACTTC. It encodes CASSQQAGRGNIQYF.